This passage covers 13 T cell receptor beta chains from one sample sequenced in a study of blood T cells in healthy people across ages. It was with a sample-barcoded 5' primer and a J-beta primer mix that a second PCR of roughly 7 to 12 cycles was run. TCRdb fed the 5' RACE reads into MiXCR, producing one record per CDR3 protein. The sample consists of about 640,000 distinct CDR3 sequences, around 31% of them appearing once. The specimen was blood. These receptor sequences come from a woman of 80 years or more in good health.

The table lists this clonotype with many counts. The chain has TRBV28 and TRBJ2-7; a possible D gene is TRBD2 (5 bases). In germline, CDR1 is MDHEN, CDR2 SYDVKM. This CDR3 is built from 15 residues. Trimming stripped 1 base from V and 3 bases from J, with 13 bases between. In nucleotides, the CDR3 is TGTGCCAGCAGTTTATTTTCGGGGTTGAGCTACGAGCAGTACTTC. Its protein product is CASSLFSGLSYEQYF. Supplemented by reference TRBV28 and TRBJ2-7, the full variable domain reads DVKVTQSSRYLVKRTGEKVFLECVQDMDHENMFWYRQDPGLGLRLIYFSYDVKMKEKGDIPEGYSVSREKKERFSLILESASTNQTSMYLCASSLFSGLSYEQYFGPGTRLTVT.

This clonotype was found a few times. Its ends do not fully match the called genes, so a read error is possible. The chain uses TRBV5-1 and TRBJ2-7; the D gene is possibly TRBD2 (5 bases). The CDR3 covers 15 residues. Germline-derived CDR1 and CDR2 are SGHRS and YFSETQ. CDR3: CASSLVSGEAYERYF. The CDR3 region has the DNA TGCGCCAGCAGCTTGGTAAGCGGAGAAGCCTACGAGCGGTACTTC.

To note about this clonotype: This may stem from a read error, because a much larger clone lies one nucleotide away. The V gene is TRBV25-1, the J gene TRBJ2-7; D gene uncertain. Trimming took off 6 bases at V and 3 bases at J, with 15 bases between the two ends. Germline V gene sequence: CDR1 MGHDK, CDR2 SYGVNS. The CDR3 consists of 14 residues. Here the CDR3 reads CASRELGHLYEQYF. The CDR3 DNA reads as TGTGCCAGCAGGGAGTTAGGGCATCTCTACGAGCAGTACTTC.

Points on this clonotype: This may be a read error: a much more frequent sequence differs by one nucleotide. The CDR3 reads CASSYATGNTEAFF. The CDR3 coding sequence is TGTGCCAGCAGTTACGCGACAGGGAACACTGAAGCTTTCTTT. The chain has TRBV6-2 or TRBV6-3 and TRBJ1-1; D is perhaps TRBD1 (6 bases). CDR3 size: 14 residues. Germline V gene sequence: CDR1 MNHEY, CDR2 SVGEGT. The V end lost 2 bases, the J end lost 1 base, and 8 bases lay between the germline ends.

This sequence joins TRBV14 and TRBJ1-1; the match to TRBD1 covers 7 bases. The germline V gene encodes CDR1 SGHDN and CDR2 FVKESK. This CDR3 contains 15 residues. J was trimmed by 6 bases and V by 3 bases; bases with no gene match: 10. The CDR3 region is CASSQVHDREAEAFF. DNA for the CDR3: TGTGCCAGCAGCCAGGTTCACGACAGGGAGGCTGAAGCTTTCTTT.

In regard to this clonotype: A much larger clone is a single base away; this may be a read error. The V gene is TRBV7-9, the J gene TRBJ2-5; weak D call: TRBD2 (5 bases). Trimming cost V 5 bases and J 11 bases, with 21 bases left between them. Germline CDR1 SEHNR, CDR2 FQNEAQ (reference sequence). This CDR3 is 14 amino acids long. The CDR3 is CASSPQADYNEQYF. CDR3 DNA sequence: TGTGCCAGCAGCCCCCAGGCCGACTACAATGAGCAGTACTTC.

This clonotype has more than one count but fewer than ten. This sequence joins TRBV27 and TRBJ1-4; 7 bases agree with TRBD1. The CDR3 contains 15 residues. Germline-derived CDR1 and CDR2 are MNHEY and SMNVEV (reference sequence). The trim removed 6 bases at V and 2 bases at J, leaving 6 bases unmatched. The CDR3 bases are TGTGCCAGCAGGGGGGCGGGACAGACTAATGAAAAACTGTTTTTT. Translating it yields CASRGAGQTNEKLFF.

This clonotype has a handful of counts. The V call is TRBV30, the J call TRBJ1-1; 9 positions agree with TRBD1. The CDR3 contains 14 residues. The germline gives CDR1 GTSNPN, CDR2 SVGIG (reference sequence). Losses at the gene ends were 4 bases for V and 0 bases for J; bases not matched to a gene: 3. CDR3 protein: CAWKTGGMNTEAFF. In DNA, the CDR3 is TGTGCCTGGAAGACAGGGGGTATGAACACTGAAGCTTTCTTT.

The table lists this clonotype with a count of one. J is TRBJ2-1 and V is TRBV3-1, with D hard to call. The end of the DNA is better explained by TRBJ2-7, so the J call may be wrong. Germline CDR1 LGHDT, CDR2 YNNKEL (reference sequence). CDR3 length equals 15 residues. CDR3 sequence reads: CASSPRYRPYNEQYF. CDR3 nucleotides: TGTGCCAGCAGCCCTCGTTATAGACCCTACAATGAGCAGTACTTC.

This clonotype was counted only a few times. V usage is TRBV5-1 and J usage is TRBJ2-2; a weak D match, TRBD1 (6 bases). Between the trimmed V and J ends, which lost 2 bases and 1 base, there was a span of 12 bases. CDR1 and CDR2 (germline): SGHRS, YFSETQ. The CDR3 sequence is 16 residues long. CDR3 sequence reads: CASSLQGNRNTGELFF. CDR3 nucleotides: TGCGCCAGCAGCTTACAGGGAAACAGGAACACCGGGGAGCTGTTTTTT.

The chain employs TRBV2 and TRBJ1-1; D is perhaps TRBD1 (6 bases). The CDR3 contains 14 residues. V was cut by 7 bases and J by 4 bases, with 16 bases left in between. CDR1 and CDR2 from the germline V gene are SNHLY and FYNNEI. In nucleotides, the CDR3 is TGTGCCAGCAAAGGTTTGACAGGAACCACTGAAGCTTTCTTT. As protein: CASKGLTGTTEAFF.

This clonotype showed up many times. The chain is built from TRBV7-3 and TRBJ2-1; 10 nucleotides line up with TRBD2. After removal of 3 bases from V and 1 base from J, the junction contained 3 bases not matched to a gene. The CDR3 is 16 residues long. The germline V gene encodes CDR1 SGHTA and CDR2 FQGTGA. DNA for the CDR3: TGTGCCAGCAGCTTGCAAGCGGGGGGGTCCTACAATGAGCAGTTCTTC. It encodes CASSLQAGGSYNEQFF. The full variable domain, rest sourced from reference TRBV7-3 and TRBJ2-1, is GAGVSQTPSNKVTEKGKYVELRCDPISGHTALYWYRQSLGQGPEFLIYFQGTGAADDSGLPNDRFFAVRPEGSVSTLKIQRTERGDSAVYLCASSLQAGGSYNEQFFGPGTRLTVL.

This clonotype was detected many times. This rearrangement joins TRBV4-3 to TRBJ2-1; 9 bases align to TRBD2. V trimming: 4 bases; J trimming: 0 bases; junction bases outside the gene matches: 7. The germline V gene encodes CDR1 LGHNA and CDR2 YSLEER. This CDR3 contains 17 residues. The CDR3 region is CASSRDDSGSSYNEQFF. The CDR3 bases are TGCGCCAGCAGCCGGGATGATAGCGGGAGCTCCTACAATGAGCAGTTCTTC.